This TCR beta chain was captured in a study of response to subunit inactivated influenza vaccine. Notes on the study in general: Each seasonal influenza vaccination recruits few new T cells, the authors suggested.

There are a few counts of this clonotype. Its specificity is not known. CDR3 length: 13 amino acids. Trimming removed 5 bases from V and 6 bases from J; junction bases left unmatched: 7. Per germline, CDR1 SGHRS and CDR2 YFSETQ. TCRdb ran MiXCR on the RT-PCR reads and lists one entry per CDR3 protein. The table shows around 490,000 distinct CDR3 sequences, with less than 8% occurring only once. The sequence was obtained from a man in his fifties or sixties who received an inactivated influenza vaccine. V is TRBV5-1 and J is TRBJ2-7; the match to TRBD1 covers 8 bases. The sequencing here drew on PBMCs from blood, taken about 24 months after vaccination. The CDR3 loop is CASSPTGVAEQYF. The CDR3 DNA sequence: TGCGCCAGCAGTCCGACAGGGGTTGCCGAGCAGTACTTC. Full variable domain (rest looked up from reference TRBV5-1 and TRBJ2-7): KAGVTQTPRYLIKTRGQQVTLSCSPISGHRSVSWYQQTPGQGLQFLFEYFSETQRNKGNFPGRFSGRQFSNSRSEMNVSTLELGDSALYLCASSPTGVAEQYFGPGTRLTVT.